The 26 T cell receptor beta chains below were found in one sample sequenced in a study of blood T cells in healthy people across ages. For the second PCR, which ran for 7 to 11 cycles, a sample-barcoded 5' primer and a J-beta primer mix were used. Using its own MiXCR run on the 5' RACE reads, TCRdb lists one record per CDR3 protein. The table records about 760,000 distinct CDR3 sequences, approximately 60% of them present only once. The sample was blood. Every receptor here comes from a man aged 40-50 years in good health.

Here the CDR3 reads CASTKPSAPRQYF. The CDR3 coding sequence is TGTGCCAGCACCAAACCCAGCGCTCCACGGCAGTACTTC. The rearrangement links TRBV6-6 to TRBJ2-7; D unclear. The germline V gene has CDR1 MNHNY and CDR2 SVGAGI (reference sequence). There are 13 residues in the CDR3. V lost 7 bases and J lost 9, with 19 bases in between.

The CDR3 nucleotides read TGTGCCAGCACGGGGGGGCCAGGAGATACGCAGTATTTT. This translates into CASTGGPGDTQYF. V and J are TRBV25-1 and TRBJ2-3; 8 bases agree with TRBD2. The CDR3 totals 13 residues. With V trimmed by 7 bases and J by 5 bases, 5 bases remained unmatched. Germline CDR1 reads MGHDK; CDR2 reads SYGVNS.

A few counts support this clonotype. The J gene is TRBJ2-7, the V gene TRBV28, with 8 bases lining up with TRBD1. The CDR3 length is 14 residues. V dropped 3 bases and J dropped 4; count of bases not matched to a gene: 5. Per the germline V gene, CDR1 is MDHEN and CDR2 is SYDVKM. CDR3 sequence: CASSFRDRRYEQYF. CDR3 coding DNA: TGTGCCAGCAGTTTCAGGGACAGGAGATACGAGCAGTACTTC.

J is TRBJ2-3 and V is TRBV7-2, with 13 bases aligning to TRBD2. Trimming at V came to 2 bases and at J to 3 bases, leaving 8 bases not matched to a gene. This CDR3 is built from 18 residues. The V gene's germline CDR1 is SGHTA and CDR2 FQGNSA. CDR3: CASSLTSGGARKTDTQYF. The CDR3 nucleotides read TGTGCCAGCAGCTTAACTAGCGGGGGGGCCCGTAAGACAGATACGCAGTATTTT.

The chain links TRBV27 to TRBJ1-5; D remains unclear. The germline V and J ends were trimmed by 6 bases and 5 bases, with 14 bases remaining between them. Germline V gene data show CDR1 as MNHEY and CDR2 as SMNVEV (reference sequence). This CDR3 contains 14 residues. CDR3 bases: TGTGCCAGCAGCCTTGGGATTAATTATCAGCCCCAGCATTTT. Its protein product is CASSLGINYQPQHF.

The genes are TRBV7-2 and TRBJ2-5; the match to TRBD2 covers 11 bases. This CDR3 region has 14 residues. Germline-derived CDR1 and CDR2 are SGHTA and FQGNSA. V dropped 4 bases and J dropped 4; count of bases not matched to a gene: 2. The CDR3 sequence: CASSSLAGGETQYF. The DNA of the CDR3 is TGTGCCAGCAGCTCCCTAGCGGGGGGAGAGACCCAGTACTTC.

In its sample, this clonotype was seen a few times. The V call is TRBV4-2, the J call TRBJ2-5; D may be TRBD1 (5 bases). CDR1 is LGHNA, CDR2 YNFKEQ, per germline. This CDR3 is 17 amino acids long. V dropped 1 base and J dropped 0 bases, with 15 bases sitting between them. The CDR3 nucleotides are TGTGCCAGCAGCCAAGGAGCCTCCGCGGACAACCAAGAGACCCAGTACTTC. It encodes CASSQGASADNQETQYF.

The V gene is TRBV20-1, the J gene TRBJ2-4; perhaps D is TRBD1 or TRBD2 (5 bases each). Trimming removed 5 bases at V and 7 bases at J, with 18 bases between. From germline, CDR1 is DFQATT and CDR2 SNEGSKA (reference sequence). The CDR3 extends over 14 amino acids. The CDR3 region is CSARRTDWGNIQYF. CDR3 bases: TGCAGTGCTCGTAGGACCGACTGGGGGAACATTCAGTACTTC.

The rearrangement joins TRBV20-1 to TRBJ2-2, with 7 positions matching TRBD2. This CDR3 region has 14 residues. Unmatched junction bases numbered 5, after V lost 2 bases and J lost 5 bases. Germline V gene data show CDR1 as DFQATT and CDR2 as SNEGSKA (reference sequence). This CDR3 reads CSARIPSGTGELFF. CDR3 nucleotide sequence: TGCAGTGCTAGAATCCCTAGCGGTACCGGGGAGCTGTTTTTT.

V usage is TRBV15 and J usage is TRBJ2-4; D call uncertain. The J call may be faulty, since TRBJ2-7 better matches the DNA end. The CDR3 has 15 amino acids. Per germline, CDR1 LNHNV and CDR2 YYDKDF (reference sequence). The CDR3 loop reads CATSRVLSLSYEQYF. The CDR3 DNA reads as TGTGCCACCAGCAGAGTCCTTTCCCTCTCCTACGAGCAGTACTTC.

This clonotype was detected only a few times. The V and J genes are TRBV7-2 and TRBJ2-1, with TRBD2 as a possible D gene (6 bases). V gave up 5 bases and J gave up 2 bases, with 13 bases separating them. This CDR3 region has 15 residues. Germline lookup yields CDR1 SGHTA and CDR2 FQGNSA. CDR3 sequence reads: CASSASSAAYNEQFF. The CDR3 nucleotides are TGTGCCAGCAGCGCCTCTAGCGCCGCCTACAATGAGCAGTTCTTC.

The chain is built from TRBV29-1 and TRBJ1-1, with TRBD1 as a possible D gene (5 bases). The V and J ends lost 8 bases and 1 base respectively, with 17 bases between them. Germline assignment: CDR1 SQVTM and CDR2 ANQGSEA. The CDR3 extends over 14 amino acids. The CDR3 loop reads CSYLSGRRNTEAFF. CDR3 coding DNA: TGCAGCTATCTATCGGGACGGCGGAACACTGAAGCTTTCTTT.

There are a few counts of this clonotype. The chain employs TRBV20-1 and TRBJ2-6, with unresolved D. Trimming removed 7 bases at V and 0 bases at J, with 16 bases between. This CDR3 has 16 amino acids. Germline V lookup: CDR1 DFQATT, CDR2 SNEGSKA (reference sequence). The CDR3 bases are TGCAGTGATTGCGACGGTACGAGCTCTGGGGCCAACGTCCTGACTTTC. It encodes CSDCDGTSSGANVLTF.

The chain uses TRBV7-8 and TRBJ2-5; D gene unclear. V was cut by 5 bases and J by 5 bases, with 15 bases left in between. CDR1 is SGHVS and CDR2 is FQNEAQ in the germline V gene. The CDR3 totals 14 residues. The DNA of the CDR3 is TGTGCCAGCAGCCCGGGCGGACCCTTGGAGACCCAGTACTTC. Translating it yields CASSPGGPLETQYF.

The J gene is TRBJ1-2, the V gene TRBV27; no reliable D call. V was clipped by 3 bases and J by 8 bases, with 16 bases between them. Germline V gene data show CDR1 as MNHEY and CDR2 as SMNVEV (reference sequence). This CDR3 spans 14 amino acids. CDR3 amino acids: CASSLTAGPSGYTF. The CDR3 DNA sequence: TGTGCCAGCAGTTTGACTGCAGGACCCTCGGGCTACACCTTC.

Only a few counts were recorded for this clonotype. The J gene is TRBJ1-2, the V gene TRBV27; 8 nucleotides align to TRBD1. Germline CDR1 MNHEY, CDR2 SMNVEV (reference sequence). With 3 bases clipped from V and 2 bases from J, the junction kept 2 bases outside the gene matches. This CDR3 is built from 14 residues. The CDR3 DNA sequence: TGTGCCAGCAGTTTTCGGACAGGGAACTATGGCTACACCTTC. Protein product: CASSFRTGNYGYTF.

The rearrangement links TRBV20-1 to TRBJ2-3; 7 positions match TRBD2. The CDR3 is 16 residues long. The V gene's germline CDR1 is DFQATT and CDR2 SNEGSKA (reference sequence). V gave up 3 bases and J gave up 0 bases; unmatched junction bases: 9. The CDR3 DNA reads as TGCAGTGCTAGTTCCTTAGAGCGGGGCAGCACAGATACGCAGTATTTT. It is translated as CSASSLERGSTDTQYF.

CDR3 region: CASSKTAYRGDYGYTF. For the CDR3, the DNA is TGTGCCAGCAGCAAGACAGCGTACCGAGGGGACTATGGCTACACCTTC. V usage is TRBV7-2 and J usage is TRBJ1-2; TRBD1 is a possible D gene (5 bases). The germline V gene has CDR1 SGHTA and CDR2 FQGNSA. Trimming removed 5 bases from V and 3 bases from J, with 19 bases in between. The CDR3 is 16 amino acids.

This clonotype came up many times. This CDR3 reads CSVEARGQDSRANVLTF. The CDR3 region has the DNA TGCAGCGTTGAAGCTCGGGGACAGGATTCTCGAGCCAACGTCCTGACTTTC. The genes are TRBV29-1 and TRBJ2-6; 8 nucleotides line up with TRBD1. The CDR3 is made up of 17 amino acids. V lost 1 base to trimming and J lost 7 bases; unmatched junction nucleotides: 12. Germline V gene data show CDR1 as SQVTM and CDR2 as ANQGSEA.

This clonotype was detected only a few times. The chain recombines TRBV7-9 with TRBJ2-3; 9 bases are shared with TRBD2. The V gene's germline CDR1 is SEHNR and CDR2 FQNEAQ (reference sequence). The V gene end was trimmed by 0 bases and the J gene end by 9 bases; junction bases not matched to a gene: 7. There are 15 residues in the CDR3. CDR3 sequence: CASSLARPGLATQYF. CDR3 sequence (DNA): TGTGCCAGCAGCTTAGCCCGACCGGGACTAGCAACGCAGTATTTT.

This chain uses TRBV5-1 with TRBJ1-2, with 10 bases that match TRBD1. Trimming removed 7 bases from V and 6 bases from J; junction bases left unmatched: 12. The length of the CDR3 is 15 residues. Looked up from germline, CDR1 is SGHRS and CDR2 is YFSETQ. The CDR3 region is CASGTGTGEFDGYTF. CDR3 in DNA: TGCGCCAGCGGGACCGGGACAGGGGAATTCGATGGCTACACCTTC. Full variable domain (outside the CDR3, taken from reference TRBV5-1 and TRBJ1-2): KAGVTQTPRYLIKTRGQQVTLSCSPISGHRSVSWYQQTPGQGLQFLFEYFSETQRNKGNFPGRFSGRQFSNSRSEMNVSTLELGDSALYLCASGTGTGEFDGYTFGSGTRLTVV.

This clonotype was seen only a few times. The chain uses TRBV27 and TRBJ1-2; TRBD1 aligns across 9 bases. The J segment lost 6 bases and the V segment lost 0 bases, leaving 8 bases of the junction unmatched. The CDR3 is 16 amino acids. Germline V gives CDR1 MNHEY, CDR2 SMNVEV (reference sequence). The CDR3 coding sequence is TGTGCCAGCAGTTTATCATTGGCGGGACAGGGAAATGGCTACACCTTC. Amino acids: CASSLSLAGQGNGYTF.

This clonotype occurred a few times. V and J are TRBV6-1 and TRBJ2-3; D is ambiguous. V was cut by 3 bases and J by 6 bases, with 4 bases left in between. This CDR3 spans 11 amino acids. Germline V lookup: CDR1 MNHNS, CDR2 SASEGT. The CDR3 DNA follows: TGTGCCAGCAGTGAGAGGGATACGCAGTATTTT. Translation gives CASSERDTQYF.

The chain joins TRBV20-1 to TRBJ2-1, with TRBD2 identical over 7 bases. Germline loops: CDR1 DFQATT, CDR2 SNEGSKA (reference sequence). The length of the CDR3 is 15 residues. The V and J ends lost 5 bases and 2 bases, in that order; junction bases with no gene match: 9. The CDR3 reads CSAPERERAYNEQFF. CDR3 bases: TGCAGTGCTCCAGAGCGGGAAAGGGCCTACAATGAGCAGTTCTTC.

This chain links TRBV4-1 with TRBJ2-7, with D tentatively TRBD1 or TRBD2 (6 bases each). The J call may be wrong; the DNA end is better matched by TRBJ2-5. CDR1 and CDR2 (germline): MGHRA, YSYEKL. This CDR3 has 16 amino acids. CDR3 in DNA: TGCGCCAGCAGCCAAGAAGGGGGGAATGAGGGAGAGACCCAGTACTTC. Translated, it gives CASSQEGGNEGETQYF.

This clonotype was observed a few times. This chain uses TRBV20-1 with TRBJ2-5, with D possibly called TRBD1 or TRBD2 (5 bases each). Germline V gene lookup returns CDR1 DFQATT and CDR2 SNEGSKA (reference sequence). This CDR3 has 15 amino acids. Trimming stripped 6 bases from V and 4 bases from J, with 21 bases between. The CDR3 DNA reads as TGCAGTGCCCGCCCCTATTTGGGGGTGGGAGAGACCCAGTACTTC. This codes for CSARPYLGVGETQYF.